This T cell receptor (beta chain) was recorded in a study of identical twins. V shed 4 bases and J shed 4 bases, with 7 bases lying between them. Per the germline V gene, CDR1 is LGHDT and CDR2 is YNNKEL (reference sequence). This CDR3 comprises 13 residues. TCRdb re-called the 5' RACE reads through MiXCR, storing one row per CDR3 protein. The sample consists of roughly 290,000 distinct CDR3 sequences, approximately 8% of them appearing once. Separately, the same data were catalogued under a study of yellow fever vaccine responses in identical twins.

The V and J genes are TRBV3-1 and TRBJ2-2; D is unresolved. Sequences were obtained from memory (CD45RO+) T cells sorted from blood. The TCR originated in a woman aged 18 to 35 in good health. In nucleotides, the CDR3 is TGTGCCAGCAGCCGACCCTCCACCGGGGAGCTGTTTTTT. Residues: CASSRPSTGELFF.